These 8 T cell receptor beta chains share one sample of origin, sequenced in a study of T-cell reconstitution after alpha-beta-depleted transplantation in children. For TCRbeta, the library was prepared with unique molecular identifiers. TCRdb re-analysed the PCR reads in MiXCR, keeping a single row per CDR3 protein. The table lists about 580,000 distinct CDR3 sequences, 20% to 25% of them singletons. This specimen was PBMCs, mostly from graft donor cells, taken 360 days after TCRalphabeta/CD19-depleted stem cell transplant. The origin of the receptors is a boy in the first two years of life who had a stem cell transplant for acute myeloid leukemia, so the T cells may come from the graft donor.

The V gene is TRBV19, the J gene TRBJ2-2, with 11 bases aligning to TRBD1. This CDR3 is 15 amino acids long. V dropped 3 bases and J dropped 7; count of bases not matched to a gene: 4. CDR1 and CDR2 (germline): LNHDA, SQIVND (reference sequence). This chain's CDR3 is CASSIRTGGDGELFF. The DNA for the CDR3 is TGTGCCAGTAGTATTAGGACAGGGGGCGACGGGGAGCTGTTTTTT.

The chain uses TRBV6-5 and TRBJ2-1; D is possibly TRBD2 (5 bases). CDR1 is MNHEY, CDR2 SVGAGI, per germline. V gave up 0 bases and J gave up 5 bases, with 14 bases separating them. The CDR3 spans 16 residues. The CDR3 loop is CASSYSGLASDNEQFF. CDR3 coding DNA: TGTGCCAGCAGTTACTCCGGGTTAGCGAGTGACAATGAGCAGTTCTTC.

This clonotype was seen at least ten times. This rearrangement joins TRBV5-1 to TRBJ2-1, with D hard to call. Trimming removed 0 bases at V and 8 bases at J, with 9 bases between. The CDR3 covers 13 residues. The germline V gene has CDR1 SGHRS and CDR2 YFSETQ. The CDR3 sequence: CASSLGRSYEQFF. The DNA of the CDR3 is TGCGCCAGCAGCTTGGGAAGATCTTATGAGCAGTTCTTC.

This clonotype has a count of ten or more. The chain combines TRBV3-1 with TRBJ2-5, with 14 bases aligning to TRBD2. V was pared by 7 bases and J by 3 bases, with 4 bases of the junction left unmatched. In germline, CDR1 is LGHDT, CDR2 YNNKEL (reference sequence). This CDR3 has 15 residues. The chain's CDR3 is CASTGGLAGEETQYF. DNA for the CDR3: TGTGCCAGCACCGGGGGACTAGCGGGGGAAGAGACCCAGTACTTC.

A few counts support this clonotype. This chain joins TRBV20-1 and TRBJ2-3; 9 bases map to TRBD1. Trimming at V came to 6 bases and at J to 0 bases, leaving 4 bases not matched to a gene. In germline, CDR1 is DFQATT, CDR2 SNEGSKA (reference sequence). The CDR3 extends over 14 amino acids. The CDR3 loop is CSAFGQGSTDTQYF. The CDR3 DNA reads TGCAGTGCCTTTGGACAGGGGAGCACAGATACGCAGTATTTT.

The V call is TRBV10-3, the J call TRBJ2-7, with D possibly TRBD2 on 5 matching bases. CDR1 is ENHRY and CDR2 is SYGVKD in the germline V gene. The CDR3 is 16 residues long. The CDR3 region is CVISDSRAPSGYEQYV. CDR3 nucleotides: TGTGTCATCAGTGACTCGAGGGCCCCTTCAGGCTACGAGCAGTACGTC.

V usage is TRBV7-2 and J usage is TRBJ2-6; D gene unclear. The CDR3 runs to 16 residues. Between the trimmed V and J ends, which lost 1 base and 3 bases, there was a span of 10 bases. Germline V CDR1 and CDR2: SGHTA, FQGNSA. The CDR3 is CASSLEAILGANVLTF. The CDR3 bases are TGTGCCAGCAGCTTAGAGGCTATACTTGGGGCCAACGTCCTGACTTTC.

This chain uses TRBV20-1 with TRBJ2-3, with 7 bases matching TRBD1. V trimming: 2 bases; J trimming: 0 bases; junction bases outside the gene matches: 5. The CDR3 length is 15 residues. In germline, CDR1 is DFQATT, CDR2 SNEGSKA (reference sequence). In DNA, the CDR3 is TGCAGTGCTAGATGGGACAGTACTAGCACAGATACGCAGTATTTT. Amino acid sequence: CSARWDSTSTDTQYF.